The following is a T cell receptor (beta chain) sequence with its context. This sample was included in a study of blood T cell repertoires in COVID-19. In the original workflow: It was from reference gene primer amplification that nucleated cell counts were estimated. Generated by immunoSEQ multiplex PCR, the TCRdb table keeps only in-frame clones and is missing some. V, J and clone size are those of that table, while D and trimming were read from the DNA. The profile covers 250,000 or so clones, with around 84% appearing a single time and under 5.5% taken by the ten largest. Sequenced input: peripheral blood. This TCR was recovered from a man aged 55 to 70 with acute or convalescent COVID-19.

The CDR3: CASSGRDRADTQYF. The CDR3 coding sequence is TGCGCCAGCAGCGGGCGGGACAGGGCTGATACGCAGTATTTT. The chain has TRBV5-1 and TRBJ2-3; 9 bases fit TRBD1. The CDR3 extends over 14 amino acids. Germline lookup yields CDR1 SGHRS and CDR2 YFSETQ. J gave up 6 bases and V 4 bases, and 6 bases lay outside the gene matches.